This paragraph covers one TCR beta chain sequence. Measured with immunoSEQ multiplex PCR; TCRdb has only the in-frame clones, and not every one. The table shows 130,000 or so clones, with roughly 94% occurring only once. The data were taken from a study of T cell responses to AZD1222 COVID-19 vaccine. This CDR3 has 14 amino acids. The V gene's germline CDR1 is SGHRS and CDR2 YFSETQ. V dropped 3 bases and J dropped 8 bases, with 17 bases sitting between them. The rearrangement links TRBV5-1 to TRBJ1-2; D gene unclear. The TCR originated in an adult in good health. The specimen was peripheral blood, collected on day 0 of AZD1222 vaccination. CDR3 sequence (DNA): TGCGCCAGCAGCTCCTTAAAAGCGGGCGACGGCTACACCTTC. This sequence encodes CASSSLKAGDGYTF.